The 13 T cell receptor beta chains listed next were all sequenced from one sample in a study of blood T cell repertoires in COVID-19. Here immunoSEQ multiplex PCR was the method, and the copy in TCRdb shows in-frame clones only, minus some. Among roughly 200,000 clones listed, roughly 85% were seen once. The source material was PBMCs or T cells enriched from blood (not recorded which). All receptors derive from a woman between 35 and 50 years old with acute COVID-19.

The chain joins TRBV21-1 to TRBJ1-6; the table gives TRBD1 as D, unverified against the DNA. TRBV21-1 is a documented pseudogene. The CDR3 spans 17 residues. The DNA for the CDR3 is TGTGCCAGCAGCAGGACCGCCGGGACAGAGCATAATTCACCCCTCCACTTT. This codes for CASSRTAGTEHNSPLHF.

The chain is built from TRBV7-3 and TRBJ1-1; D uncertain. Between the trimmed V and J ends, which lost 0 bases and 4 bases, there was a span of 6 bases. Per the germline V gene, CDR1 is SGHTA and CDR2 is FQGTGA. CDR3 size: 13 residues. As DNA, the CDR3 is TGTGCCAGCAGCTTAACCCCAGGCACTGAAGCTTTCTTT. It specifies CASSLTPGTEAFF.

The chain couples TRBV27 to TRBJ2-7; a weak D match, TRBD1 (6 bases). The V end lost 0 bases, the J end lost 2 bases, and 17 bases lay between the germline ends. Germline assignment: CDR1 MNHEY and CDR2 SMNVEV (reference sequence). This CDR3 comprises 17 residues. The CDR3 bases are TGTGCCAGCAGTTTATCGTTGAGTGGGACACGGGCCTACGAGCAGTACTTC. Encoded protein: CASSLSLSGTRAYEQYF.

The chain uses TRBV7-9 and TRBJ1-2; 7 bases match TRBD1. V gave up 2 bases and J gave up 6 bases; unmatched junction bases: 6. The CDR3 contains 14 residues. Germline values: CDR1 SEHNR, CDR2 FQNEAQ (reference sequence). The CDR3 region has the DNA TGTGCCAGCAGCTTACTGGAGACAGGGAATGGCTACACCTTC. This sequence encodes CASSLLETGNGYTF. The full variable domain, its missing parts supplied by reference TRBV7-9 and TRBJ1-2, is DTGVSQNPRHKITKRGQNVTFRCDPISEHNRLYWYRQTLGQGPEFLTYFQNEAQLEKSRLLSDRFSAERPKGSFSTLEIQRTEQGDSAMYLCASSLLETGNGYTFGSGTRLTVV.

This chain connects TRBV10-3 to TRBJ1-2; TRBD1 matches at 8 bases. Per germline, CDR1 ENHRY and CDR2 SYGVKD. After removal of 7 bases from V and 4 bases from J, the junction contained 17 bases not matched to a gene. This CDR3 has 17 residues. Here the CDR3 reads CAIKSWGRGLIFYGYTF. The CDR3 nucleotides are TGTGCCATCAAGTCTTGGGGCAGGGGGCTCATTTTCTATGGCTACACCTTC.

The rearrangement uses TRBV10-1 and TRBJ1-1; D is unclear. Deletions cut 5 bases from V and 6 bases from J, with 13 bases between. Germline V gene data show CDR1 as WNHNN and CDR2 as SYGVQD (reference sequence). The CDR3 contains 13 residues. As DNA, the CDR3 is TGCGCCAGCAGTCATCAACCGGAGTCTGAAGCTTTCTTT. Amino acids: CASSHQPESEAFF.

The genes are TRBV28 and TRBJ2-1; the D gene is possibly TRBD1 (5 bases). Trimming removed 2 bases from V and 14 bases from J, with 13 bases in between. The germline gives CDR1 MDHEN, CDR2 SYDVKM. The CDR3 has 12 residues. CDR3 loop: CASSLGQGREFF. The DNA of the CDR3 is TGTGCCAGCAGTTTAGGGCAGGGTCGGGAGTTCTTC.

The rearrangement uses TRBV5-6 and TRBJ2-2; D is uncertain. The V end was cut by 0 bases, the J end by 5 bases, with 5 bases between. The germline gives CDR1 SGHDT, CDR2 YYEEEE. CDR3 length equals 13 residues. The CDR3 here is CASSLASTGELFF. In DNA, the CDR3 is TGTGCCAGCAGCTTGGCGTCTACCGGGGAGCTGTTTTTT.

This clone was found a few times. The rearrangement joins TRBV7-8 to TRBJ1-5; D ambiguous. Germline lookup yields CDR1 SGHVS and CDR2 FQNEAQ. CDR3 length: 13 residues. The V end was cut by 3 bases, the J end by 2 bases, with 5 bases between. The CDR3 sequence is CASSFRGNQPQHF. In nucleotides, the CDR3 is TGTGCCAGCAGCTTCCGGGGCAATCAGCCCCAGCATTTT.

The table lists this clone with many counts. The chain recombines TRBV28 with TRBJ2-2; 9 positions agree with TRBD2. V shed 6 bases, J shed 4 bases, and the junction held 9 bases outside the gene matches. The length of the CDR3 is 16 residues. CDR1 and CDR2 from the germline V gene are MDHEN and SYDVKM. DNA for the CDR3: TGTGCCAGCAGGCTTAGCGGGAGCGGGTCCACCGGGGAGCTGTTTTTT. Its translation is CASRLSGSGSTGELFF.

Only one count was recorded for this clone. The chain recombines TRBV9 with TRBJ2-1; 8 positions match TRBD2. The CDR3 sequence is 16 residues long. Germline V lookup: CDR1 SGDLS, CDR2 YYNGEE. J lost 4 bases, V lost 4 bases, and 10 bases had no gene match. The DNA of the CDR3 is TGTGCCAGCAGCCCCCGCGGGGGGAGAGAGTACAATGAGCAGTTCTTC. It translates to CASSPRGGREYNEQFF. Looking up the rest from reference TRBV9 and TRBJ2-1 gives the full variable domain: DSGVTQTPKHLITATGQRVTLRCSPRSGDLSVYWYQQSLDQGLQFLIQYYNGEERAKGNILERFSAQQFPDLHSELNLSSLELGDSALYFCASSPRGGREYNEQFFGPGTRLTVL.

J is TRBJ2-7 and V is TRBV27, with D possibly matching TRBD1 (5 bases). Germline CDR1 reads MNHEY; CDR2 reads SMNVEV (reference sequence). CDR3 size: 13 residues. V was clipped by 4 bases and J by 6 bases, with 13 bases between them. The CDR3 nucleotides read TGTGCCAGCAGTTCACCGGACACCGCCGAGCAGTACTTC. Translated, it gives CASSSPDTAEQYF.

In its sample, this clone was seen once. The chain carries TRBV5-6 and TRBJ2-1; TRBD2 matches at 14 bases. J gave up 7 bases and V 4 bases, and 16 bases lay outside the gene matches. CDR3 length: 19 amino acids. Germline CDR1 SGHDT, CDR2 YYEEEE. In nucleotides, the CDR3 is TGTGCCAGCAGCCCCCGGACTAGCGGGAGGTCTTTGTCGTGGAATGAGCAGTTCTTC. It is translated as CASSPRTSGRSLSWNEQFF. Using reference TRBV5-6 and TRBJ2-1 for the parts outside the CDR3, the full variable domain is DAGVTQSPTHLIKTRGQQVTLRCSPKSGHDTVSWYQQALGQGPQFIFQYYEEEERQRGNFPDRFSGHQFPNYSSELNVNALLLGDSALYLCASSPRTSGRSLSWNEQFFGPGTRLTVL.